These 23 T cell receptor beta chains were all obtained from the same sample, sequenced in a study of cytomegalovirus exposure and HLA in healthy donors. 13 Jbeta primers and 60 Vbeta primers were used for the PCR. The data were produced by immunoSEQ multiplex PCR, yet TCRdb's version contains in-frame clones alone and is incomplete. The sample lists roughly 140,000 clones, 80% occurring once. The sequencing sample was made of PBMCs. Receptors originate from a man aged 35 to 55 in good health and CMV-seronegative.

This clone was recorded a few times. The chain couples TRBV6-6 to TRBJ1-4; D gene uncertain. V gave up 7 bases and J gave up 5 bases, with 11 bases separating them. Germline CDR1 MNHNY, CDR2 SVGAGI (reference sequence). The CDR3 runs to 13 residues. The CDR3 DNA reads as TGTGCCAGCACCCAATACGGGAATGAAAAACTGTTTTTT. It translates to CASTQYGNEKLFF.

The chain carries TRBV29-1 and TRBJ2-1; the match to TRBD2 covers 7 bases. Per germline, CDR1 SQVTM and CDR2 ANQGSEA. The CDR3 runs to 17 residues. V lost 0 bases to trimming and J lost 0 bases; unmatched junction nucleotides: 8. The CDR3 spells CSVEDAGVSSSYNEQFF. The CDR3 DNA is TGCAGCGTTGAAGACGCGGGGGTTTCTAGCTCCTACAATGAGCAGTTCTTC.

This clone is a singleton in its sample. The V call is TRBV6-1, the J call TRBJ2-7; a possible D gene is TRBD2 (6 bases). The germline gives CDR1 MNHNS, CDR2 SASEGT. This CDR3 has 15 amino acids. The V gene lost 6 bases and the J gene lost 3 bases, with 18 bases spanning the gap. The DNA for the CDR3 is TGTGCCAGCAGAGAGGCGGGACCCCGGGGCTACGAGCAGTACTTC. This sequence encodes CASREAGPRGYEQYF.

J is TRBJ2-1 and V is TRBV7-2; 14 bases are a match to TRBD2. The CDR3 is 19 residues long. The V and J ends lost 5 bases and 2 bases, in that order; junction bases with no gene match: 11. Germline lookup yields CDR1 SGHTA and CDR2 FQGNSA. In DNA form, the CDR3 reads TGTGCCAGCAGCACCCCCGGGACTAGCGGGGGAATCACCTACAATGAGCAGTTCTTC. Translating it yields CASSTPGTSGGITYNEQFF. Supplemented by reference TRBV7-2 and TRBJ2-1, the full variable domain reads GAGVSQSPSNKVTEKGKDVELRCDPISGHTALYWYRQSLGQGLEFLIYFQGNSAPDKSGLPSDRFSAERTGGSVSTLTIQRTQQEDSAVYLCASSTPGTSGGITYNEQFFGPGTRLTVL.

In its sample, this clone was seen once. The V and J genes are TRBV2 and TRBJ1-1; TRBD1 agrees at 12 bases. V trimming: 4 bases; J trimming: 5 bases; junction bases outside the gene matches: 5. CDR3 length: 15 residues. In germline, CDR1 is SNHLY, CDR2 FYNNEI. The CDR3 region is CASSGDRGRNTEAFF. The CDR3 nucleotides read TGTGCCAGCAGTGGGGACAGGGGGCGAAATACTGAAGCTTTCTTT.

The V gene is TRBV10-2, the J gene TRBJ2-5; TRBD2 might be the D (6 bases). CDR3 length: 12 amino acids. Germline lookup yields CDR1 WSHSY and CDR2 SAAADI. V was trimmed by 7 bases and J by 3 bases, leaving 9 bases between them. The CDR3 protein is CASTPGEETQYF. CDR3 in DNA: TGCGCCAGCACCCCGGGGGAAGAGACCCAGTACTTC.

The J gene is TRBJ2-1, the V gene TRBV19; 14 bases agree with TRBD2. V lost 4 bases and J lost 0; bases outside the gene matches: 2. Germline lookup yields CDR1 LNHDA and CDR2 SQIVND (reference sequence). CDR3 length equals 17 residues. For the CDR3, the DNA is TGTGCCAGTAGTAGACTAGCGGGGGGGAGCTCCTACAATGAGCAGTTCTTC. Protein: CASSRLAGGSSYNEQFF.

CDR3 bases: TGCAGCGTTGAGGGTGAGCGACTGATGGAAGCTTTCTTT. Encoded protein: CSVEGERLMEAFF. The chain employs TRBV29-1 and TRBJ1-1; D not resolved. Between the trimmed V and J ends, which lost 3 bases and 8 bases, there was a span of 16 bases. The germline gives CDR1 SQVTM, CDR2 ANQGSEA. CDR3 length: 13 residues.

This chain links TRBV21-1 with TRBJ1-2; the D call TRBD1 from the table was never checked on the DNA. TRBV21-1 is a pseudogene locus. The CDR3 covers 14 residues. The CDR3 is CASSSSGSPYGYTF. The CDR3 coding sequence is TGTGCCAGCAGCAGCTCAGGGTCCCCATATGGCTACACCTTC.

This clone appeared a few times. The chain recombines TRBV6-5 with TRBJ1-2; 8 positions agree with TRBD1. The V gene end was trimmed by 7 bases and the J gene end by 8 bases; junction bases not matched to a gene: 9. This CDR3 comprises 13 residues. Germline CDR1 MNHEY, CDR2 SVGAGI. As DNA, the CDR3 is TGTGCCAGCACCAGGCTGACAGGGGACGGCTACACCTTC. It yields the protein CASTRLTGDGYTF.

The rearrangement uses TRBV4-1 and TRBJ2-5, with a possible D match to TRBD1 (5 bases). The CDR3 has 13 amino acids. The germline V and J ends were trimmed by 1 base and 7 bases, with 10 bases remaining between them. Germline assignment: CDR1 MGHRA and CDR2 YSYEKL. CDR3 DNA: TGCGCCAGCAGCCAAGGACAGCCAGGGACCCAGTACTTC. Its translation: CASSQGQPGTQYF.

This chain joins TRBV4-2 and TRBJ2-2; TRBD2 agrees at 8 bases. V lost 8 bases to trimming and J lost 1 base; unmatched junction nucleotides: 6. Per germline, CDR1 LGHNA and CDR2 YNFKEQ. CDR3 length: 15 amino acids. The CDR3 here is CASGPGGVNTGELFF. The CDR3 nucleotides are TGTGCCAGCGGCCCGGGGGGGGTGAACACCGGGGAGCTGTTTTTT.

This chain joins TRBV19 and TRBJ1-1, with TRBD1 matching over 8 bases. This CDR3 spans 15 amino acids. J gave up 3 bases and V 2 bases, and 5 bases lay outside the gene matches. CDR1 and CDR2 (germline): LNHDA, SQIVND (reference sequence). The CDR3 nucleotides are TGTGCCAGTAGTATATCCCAGGGGGCCGACACTGAAGCTTTCTTT. Residues: CASSISQGADTEAFF.

J is TRBJ2-3 and V is TRBV7-9; possibly TRBD1 for D (6 bases). There are 14 residues in the CDR3. Trimming stripped 5 bases from V and 4 bases from J, with 13 bases between. Germline CDR1 is SEHNR and CDR2 is FQNEAQ (reference sequence). CDR3 amino acids: CASSLGTYADTQYF. In DNA form, the CDR3 reads TGTGCCAGCAGCCTGGGGACATACGCAGATACGCAGTATTTT.

The V gene is TRBV2, the J gene TRBJ2-7; a possible D gene is TRBD2 (5 bases). Trimming cost V 2 bases and J 6 bases, with 11 bases left between them. Germline-derived CDR1 and CDR2 are SNHLY and FYNNEI. CDR3 length: 13 amino acids. The CDR3 sequence: CASSEMVSGEQYF. The CDR3 DNA reads as TGTGCCAGCAGTGAAATGGTGAGCGGCGAGCAGTACTTC.

This clone was detected once. This chain links TRBV12-5 with TRBJ1-5, with D unclear. Germline lookup yields CDR1 LGHNT and CDR2 FRNRAP. The V end was cut by 8 bases, the J end by 4 bases, with 9 bases between. The CDR3 consists of 12 residues. The CDR3 region is CASSNFNQPQHF. The DNA for the CDR3 is TGTGCTAGTTCAAATTTTAATCAGCCCCAGCATTTT.

J is TRBJ1-5 and V is TRBV21-1; TRBD1 is the table's D call, not checked against the DNA. TRBV21-1 is an annotated pseudogene. The CDR3 is made up of 18 amino acids. CDR3 coding DNA: TGTGCCAGCAGCAGAAATTGCAGGGACAGGGAGGGAACTCAGCCCCAGCATTTT. This sequence encodes CASSRNCRDREGTQPQHF.

V gene TRBV11-3 combines with J gene TRBJ1-1; tentatively, D is TRBD1 (5 bases). Germline V CDR1 and CDR2: SGHNT, YENEEA. There are 15 residues in the CDR3. Trimming took 1 base from V and 1 from J, leaving 10 bases between them. The CDR3 here is CASSLVRDSNTEAFF. The CDR3 DNA follows: TGTGCCAGCAGCTTAGTCAGGGATTCGAACACTGAAGCTTTCTTT.

This chain uses TRBV7-2 with TRBJ1-5, with D unclear. Trimming shortened V by 4 bases and J by 5 bases, and 9 bases separated the two germline ends. The CDR3 has 13 amino acids. Germline-derived CDR1 and CDR2 are SGHTA and FQGNSA. DNA for the CDR3: TGTGCCAGCAGCTCAGGAACCTATCAGCCCCAGCATTTT. It translates to CASSSGTYQPQHF.

The chain links TRBV9 to TRBJ2-3; D is possibly TRBD2 (5 bases). The CDR3 has 13 amino acids. Germline CDR1 reads SGDLS; CDR2 reads YYNGEE. V dropped 0 bases and J dropped 11 bases, with 13 bases sitting between them. CDR3 protein: CASSVEAFEGQYF. The CDR3 bases are TGTGCCAGCAGCGTAGAGGCATTTGAGGGGCAGTATTTT.

The chain couples TRBV18 to TRBJ1-5, with 11 bases matching TRBD1. V was pared by 3 bases and J by 8 bases, with 6 bases of the junction left unmatched. Germline values: CDR1 KGHSH, CDR2 LQKENI. The CDR3 is made up of 15 amino acids. The CDR3 spells CASSPTGTGGEPQHF. The CDR3 nucleotides read TGTGCCAGCTCACCGACCGGGACAGGGGGAGAGCCCCAGCATTTT.

The rearrangement uses TRBV11-2 and TRBJ2-1, with D possibly TRBD2 on 9 matching bases. This CDR3 has 16 amino acids. V was trimmed by 5 bases and J by 9 bases, leaving 23 bases between them. Germline V gene data show CDR1 as SGHAT and CDR2 as FQNNGV. The CDR3 sequence is CASSAQGAGGQVEQFF. CDR3 in DNA: TGTGCCAGCAGCGCTCAGGGGGCGGGGGGGCAAGTTGAGCAGTTCTTC.

The chain recombines TRBV5-4 with TRBJ2-3; TRBD2 aligns across 7 bases. The CDR3 runs 15 residues. Trimming cost V 4 bases and J 4 bases; bases outside gene matches: 9. Per germline, CDR1 SGHNT and CDR2 YYREEE (reference sequence). The CDR3 bases are TGTGCCAGCAGCCCAAGGGCGGGGGTCTCAGATACGCAGTATTTT. It encodes CASSPRAGVSDTQYF.